What follows describes a single TCR beta chain. The data stem from a study of cytomegalovirus exposure and HLA in healthy donors. The CDR3 loop spans 17 amino acids. Germline V gene sequence: CDR1 LNHNV, CDR2 YYDKDF (reference sequence). With 0 bases clipped from V and 3 bases from J, the junction kept 11 bases outside the gene matches. Use of 60 Vbeta and 13 Jbeta primers characterized the PCR. Data came from immunoSEQ multiplex PCR; TCRdb stores just in-frame clones and leaves some out. The sample yields approximately 100,000 clones, 78% seen once. Sequencing input: PBMCs. This chain links TRBV15 with TRBJ2-7; 7 bases match TRBD1. The receptor was isolated from a woman aged 40 to 55 in good health and CMV-seronegative. The CDR3, as DNA: TGTGCCACCAGCAGAGAGTGGACAGGCCATGGGGGCTACGAGCAGTACTTC. Translating gives CATSREWTGHGGYEQYF.